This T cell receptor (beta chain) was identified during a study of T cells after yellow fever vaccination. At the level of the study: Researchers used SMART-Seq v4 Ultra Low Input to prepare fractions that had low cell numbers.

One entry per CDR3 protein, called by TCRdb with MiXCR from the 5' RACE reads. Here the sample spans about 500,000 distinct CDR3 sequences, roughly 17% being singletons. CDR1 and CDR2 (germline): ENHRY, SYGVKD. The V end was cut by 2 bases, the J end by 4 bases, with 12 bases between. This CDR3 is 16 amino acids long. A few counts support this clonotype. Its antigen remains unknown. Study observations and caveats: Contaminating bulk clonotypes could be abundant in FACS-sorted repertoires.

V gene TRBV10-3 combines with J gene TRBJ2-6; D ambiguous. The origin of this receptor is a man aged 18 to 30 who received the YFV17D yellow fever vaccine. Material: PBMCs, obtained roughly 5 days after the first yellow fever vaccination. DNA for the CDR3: TGTGCCATCAGTGAGCCCAATACCCGGGGGGCCAACGTCCTGACTTTC. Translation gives CAISEPNTRGANVLTF.